These 23 T cell receptor beta chains were sequenced from one sample in a study of blood T cell repertoires in COVID-19. The assay was immunoSEQ multiplex PCR, and TCRdb's table has in-frame clones only and misses some. The sample has 200,000 or so clones, around 91% seen once; the top ten hold 3% to 3.5%. The sequenced sample consisted of PBMCs or T cells enriched from blood (not recorded which). Source of these receptors: a woman aged 18-29 years in a cohort exposed to, infected with or recovered from COVID-19 (not recorded which).

CDR3 nucleotides: TGTGCCAGCAGCCAACGCCCCTGGCGGGAGGTAAGGAATGAGCAGTTCTTC. It codes for CASSQRPWREVRNEQFF. This chain links TRBV14 with TRBJ2-1, with 8 bases that match TRBD2. This CDR3 is built from 17 residues. The V gene end was trimmed by 2 bases and the J gene end by 7 bases; junction bases not matched to a gene: 13. Germline V gene sequence: CDR1 SGHDN, CDR2 FVKESK. The full variable domain, rest sourced from reference TRBV14 and TRBJ2-1, is EAGVTQFPSHSVIEKGQTVTLRCDPISGHDNLYWYRRVMGKEIKFLLHFVKESKQDESGMPNNRFLAERTGGTYSTLKVQPAELEDSGVYFCASSQRPWREVRNEQFFGPGTRLTVL.

This clone was detected only a few times. The chain carries TRBV2 and TRBJ2-2; 9 bases map to TRBD2. Per the germline V gene, CDR1 is SNHLY and CDR2 is FYNNEI. V trimming: 6 bases; J trimming: 7 bases; junction bases outside the gene matches: 9. The CDR3 extends over 15 amino acids. CDR3 nucleotides: TGTGCCAGCAGCGGGGTTAGCGGGAGATTCGGGGAGCTGTTTTTT. It specifies CASSGVSGRFGELFF.

This chain connects TRBV19 to TRBJ1-2; 7 bases map to TRBD1. From germline, CDR1 is LNHDA and CDR2 SQIVND (reference sequence). This CDR3 spans 15 amino acids. V was pared by 4 bases and J by 1 base, with 6 bases of the junction left unmatched. CDR3 region: CASSKDRPYNYGYTF. CDR3 DNA sequence: TGTGCCAGTAGTAAGGACAGGCCTTATAACTATGGCTACACCTTC.

This clone was seen a single time. The rearrangement joins TRBV19 to TRBJ2-2; 8 bases line up with TRBD1. Germline lookup yields CDR1 LNHDA and CDR2 SQIVND (reference sequence). The CDR3 sequence is 16 residues long. Trimming took 6 bases from V and 4 from J; bases not matched to a gene: 10. CDR3 protein: CASRLGGTGGTGELFF. The DNA of the CDR3 is TGTGCCAGTAGACTTGGAGGAACAGGGGGCACCGGGGAGCTGTTTTTT.

This clone was counted once. V is TRBV19 and J is TRBJ1-5; TRBD1 agrees at 9 bases. The CDR3 covers 14 residues. With V trimmed by 8 bases and J by 2 bases, 4 bases remained unmatched. Germline CDR1 LNHDA, CDR2 SQIVND (reference sequence). CDR3 nucleotide sequence: TGTGCCAGTGCGGACAGGGGAGGCAATCAGCCCCAGCATTTT. Translated, it gives CASADRGGNQPQHF.

V and J are TRBV5-1 and TRBJ2-3; unclear D gene. The CDR3 has 13 residues. Trimming took 6 bases from V and 5 from J, leaving 13 bases between them. CDR1 and CDR2 from the germline V gene are SGHRS and YFSETQ. The CDR3, as DNA: TGCGCCAGCACGAAACTTGGTAGAGATACGCAGTATTTT. This codes for CASTKLGRDTQYF.

J is TRBJ1-2 and V is TRBV11-2; TRBD1 matches 8 bases. This CDR3 is 16 amino acids long. J gave up 3 bases and V 2 bases, and 8 bases lay outside the gene matches. Germline loops: CDR1 SGHAT, CDR2 FQNNGV. Written as DNA, the CDR3 is TGTGCCAGCAGCTTACTAGGCAGACAGGGGTACTATGGCTACACCTTC. The encoded protein is CASSLLGRQGYYGYTF. The full variable domain, its missing parts supplied by reference TRBV11-2 and TRBJ1-2, is EAGVAQSPRYKIIEKRQSVAFWCNPISGHATLYWYQQILGQGPKLLIQFQNNGVVDDSQLPKDRFSAERLKGVDSTLKIQPAKLEDSAVYLCASSLLGRQGYYGYTFGSGTRLTVV.

V usage is TRBV3-1 (or the pseudogene TRBV3-2) and J usage is TRBJ1-2, with TRBD1 as a possible D gene (6 bases). Germline V gene data show CDR1 as LGHDT and CDR2 as YNNKEL (reference sequence). The CDR3 is made up of 15 amino acids. Trimming stripped 0 bases from V and 8 bases from J, with 16 bases between. The CDR3 sequence is CASSQDFGTLLGYTF. As DNA, the CDR3 is TGTGCCAGCAGCCAAGATTTCGGGACACTACTGGGCTACACCTTC.

The chain joins TRBV27 to TRBJ2-5, with 11 bases aligning to TRBD2. J lost 2 bases, V lost 1 base, and 0 bases had no gene match. The CDR3 is made up of 15 amino acids. The germline V gene has CDR1 MNHEY and CDR2 SMNVEV (reference sequence). Written as DNA, the CDR3 is TGTGCCAGCAGTTTATTAGCGGGAGGGCAAGAGACCCAGTACTTC. It translates to CASSLLAGGQETQYF.

The V and J genes are TRBV21-1 and TRBJ1-5. TRBV21-1 is noted as a pseudogene. CDR3 length: 18 residues. CDR3 in DNA: TGTGCCAGCAGCAAGCTCGGGGATCCCTACGATAGCAATCAGCCCCAGCATTTT. Translated: CASSKLGDPYDSNQPQHF.

This clone was detected only a few times. The V call is TRBV30, the J call TRBJ1-3; a possible D gene is TRBD1 (5 bases). V lost 5 bases, J lost 4 bases, and 9 bases lay in between. CDR1 is GTSNPN, CDR2 SVGIG, per germline (reference sequence). CDR3 length: 12 amino acids. Here the CDR3 reads CAWSGNGNTIYF. CDR3 DNA sequence: TGTGCCTGGTCAGGGAACGGAAACACCATATATTTT.

This chain links TRBV7-9 with TRBJ1-2, with 11 bases identical to TRBD1. The CDR3 has 18 amino acids. Unmatched junction bases numbered 8, after V lost 0 bases and J lost 2 bases. CDR1 and CDR2 from the germline V gene are SEHNR and FQNEAQ (reference sequence). CDR3 region: CASSLAGTGGIENYGYTF. The CDR3 region has the DNA TGTGCCAGCAGCTTAGCCGGGACAGGGGGAATTGAAAACTATGGCTACACCTTC.

This chain connects TRBV12-3 or TRBV12-4 to TRBJ2-2; D is undetermined. V was trimmed by 6 bases and J by 6 bases, leaving 11 bases between them. The CDR3 sequence is 13 residues long. This CDR3 is CASSQNPAGELFF. CDR3 in DNA: TGTGCCAGCAGCCAAAACCCGGCCGGGGAGCTGTTTTTT.

The chain recombines TRBV12-3 or TRBV12-4 with TRBJ1-6; D gene unclear. The CDR3 loop spans 11 amino acids. Trimming stripped 5 bases from V and 10 bases from J, with 6 bases between. This chain's CDR3 is CASSRSSPLHF. The CDR3 coding sequence is TGTGCCAGCAGTCGTAGCTCACCCCTCCACTTT.

V and J are TRBV28 and TRBJ1-2; weak D call: TRBD1 (6 bases). Per germline, CDR1 MDHEN and CDR2 SYDVKM. V was pared by 7 bases and J by 5 bases, with 23 bases between. The CDR3 sequence is 16 residues long. CDR3 region: CASKKQGGGLLYGYTF. In DNA, the CDR3 is TGTGCCAGCAAAAAACAGGGTGGGGGATTATTATATGGCTACACCTTC.

This rearrangement joins TRBV5-1 to TRBJ2-1; TRBD2 agrees at 11 bases. Trimming cost V 3 bases and J 4 bases; bases outside gene matches: 3. CDR1 and CDR2 from the germline V gene are SGHRS and YFSETQ. This CDR3 spans 15 amino acids. The CDR3: CASSSGTSGYNEQFF. CDR3 nucleotides: TGCGCCAGCAGCTCTGGGACTAGCGGTTACAATGAGCAGTTCTTC.

This sequence joins TRBV30 and TRBJ2-7, with TRBD1 identical over 8 bases. CDR3 length: 14 residues. The V gene's germline CDR1 is GTSNPN and CDR2 SVGIG (reference sequence). Trimming at V came to 1 base and at J to 3 bases, leaving 5 bases not matched to a gene. The CDR3 loop reads CAWSGRDRYYEQYF. The CDR3 DNA reads as TGTGCCTGGAGTGGTCGGGACAGGTACTACGAGCAGTACTTC. The full variable domain, completed using reference TRBV30 and TRBJ2-7, is SQTIHQWPATLVQPVGSPLSLECTVEGTSNPNLYWYRQAAGRGLQLLFYSVGIGQISSEVPQNLSASRPQDRQFILSSKKLLLSDSGFYLCAWSGRDRYYEQYFGPGTRLTVT.

The chain recombines TRBV27 with TRBJ2-1; 11 nucleotides agree with TRBD2. The J segment lost 6 bases and the V segment lost 3 bases, leaving 4 bases of the junction unmatched. From germline, CDR1 is MNHEY and CDR2 SMNVEV (reference sequence). The CDR3 has 15 residues. The CDR3, as DNA: TGTGCCAGCAGTTTCCTTAGCGGGAGGGCCAATGAGCAGTTCTTC. Translation: CASSFLSGRANEQFF.

This sequence joins TRBV3-1 (or the pseudogene TRBV3-2) and TRBJ2-1, with D uncertain. With 2 bases removed from V and 9 bases from J, the gap between germline ends came to 8 bases. Germline assignment: CDR1 LGHDT and CDR2 YNNKEL (reference sequence). This CDR3 is built from 12 residues. This CDR3 is CASSQLVGEQFF. The CDR3 DNA is TGTGCCAGCAGCCAATTAGTTGGTGAGCAGTTCTTC.

The chain couples TRBV19 to TRBJ1-2, with TRBD1 matching over 7 bases. This CDR3 has 13 amino acids. CDR1 and CDR2 (germline): LNHDA, SQIVND (reference sequence). Unmatched junction bases numbered 6, after V lost 6 bases and J lost 5 bases. The CDR3 protein is CASSQGERYGYTF. The CDR3 region has the DNA TGTGCCAGTAGCCAGGGGGAAAGATATGGCTACACCTTC.

V gene TRBV27 combines with J gene TRBJ1-2; possible D gene TRBD1, 6 bases. This CDR3 has 14 amino acids. V lost 0 bases to trimming and J lost 4 bases, with 9 bases between them. Germline CDR1 and CDR2: MNHEY and SMNVEV (reference sequence). Here the CDR3 DNA reads TGTGCCAGCAGTTTATCGTGGGACACCTATGGCTACACCTTC. Its translation: CASSLSWDTYGYTF.

The rearrangement uses TRBV6-5 and TRBJ2-5, with TRBD2 identical over 8 bases. This CDR3 has 13 amino acids. Trimming cost V 6 bases and J 5 bases; bases outside gene matches: 5. The germline CDR1 and CDR2 sequences are MNHEY and SVGAGI. For the CDR3, the DNA is TGTGCCAGCAGCCGGGGGGGGCCCGAGACCCAGTACTTC. Translation: CASSRGGPETQYF.

This clone showed up just a few times. The chain couples TRBV5-4 to TRBJ1-3, with 7 bases aligning to TRBD1. CDR1 SGHNT and CDR2 YYREEE come from the germline V gene (reference sequence). CDR3 size: 16 residues. V was pared by 4 bases and J by 2 bases, with 9 bases of the junction left unmatched. As DNA, the CDR3 is TGTGCCAGCAGCCCCGAAGGGGGCAGGGCTGGAAACACCATATATTTT. Translation gives CASSPEGGRAGNTIYF. Drawing the rest from reference TRBV5-4 and TRBJ1-3, the complete variable domain is ETGVTQSPTHLIKTRGQQVTLRCSSQSGHNTVSWYQQALGQGPQFIFQYYREEENGRGNFPPRFSGLQFPNYSSELNVNALELDDSALYLCASSPEGGRAGNTIYFGEGSWLTVV.